The clone carrying this T cell receptor beta chain was counted many times. This entry comes from a study of T-cell reconstitution after alpha-beta-depleted transplantation in children. For TCRbeta, the library was prepared with unique molecular identifiers. TCRdb reprocessed the PCR reads with MiXCR, giving one entry per CDR3 protein. In the table there are tens of thousands of distinct CDR3 sequences, about 7% of which are singletons. The CDR3 contains 15 residues. The germline V gene encodes CDR1 SGHAT and CDR2 FQNNGV. V shed 0 bases, J shed 4 bases, and the junction held 3 bases outside the gene matches.

This receptor was identified in a human donor who donated a stem cell graft to a child with acute lymphoblastic leukemia. The J gene is TRBJ1-5, the V gene TRBV11-2; 7 bases agree with TRBD1. Sequences were derived from PBMCs from the stem cell graft donor, sampled from the stem cell graft. The CDR3 loop reads CASSLDTGVNQPQHF. The CDR3 DNA sequence: TGTGCCAGCAGCTTAGATACAGGGGTTAATCAGCCCCAGCATTTT.